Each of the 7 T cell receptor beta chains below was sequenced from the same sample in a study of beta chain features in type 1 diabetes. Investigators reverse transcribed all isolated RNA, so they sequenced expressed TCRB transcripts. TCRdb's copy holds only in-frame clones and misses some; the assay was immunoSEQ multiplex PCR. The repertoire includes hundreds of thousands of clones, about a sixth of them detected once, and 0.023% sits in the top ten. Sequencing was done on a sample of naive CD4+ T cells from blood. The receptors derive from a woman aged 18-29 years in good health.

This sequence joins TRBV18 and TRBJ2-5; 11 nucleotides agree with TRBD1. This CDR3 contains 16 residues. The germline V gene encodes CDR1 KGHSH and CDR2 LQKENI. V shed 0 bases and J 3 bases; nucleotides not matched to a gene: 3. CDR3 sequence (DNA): TGTGCCAGCTCACCACCGGGACAGGGGGGCAAAGAGACCCAGTACTTC. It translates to CASSPPGQGGKETQYF.

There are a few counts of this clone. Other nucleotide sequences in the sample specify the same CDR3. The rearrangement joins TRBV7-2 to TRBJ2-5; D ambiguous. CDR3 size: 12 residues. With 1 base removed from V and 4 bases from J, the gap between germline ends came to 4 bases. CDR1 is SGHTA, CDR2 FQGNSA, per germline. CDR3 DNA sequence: TGTGCCAGCAGCTTAGGTAGAGAGACCCAGTACTTC. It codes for CASSLGRETQYF.

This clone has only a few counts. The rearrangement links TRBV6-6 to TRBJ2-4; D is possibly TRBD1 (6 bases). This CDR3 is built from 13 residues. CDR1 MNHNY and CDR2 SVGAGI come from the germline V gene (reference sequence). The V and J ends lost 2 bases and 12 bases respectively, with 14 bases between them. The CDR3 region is CASSYAEGTNQYF. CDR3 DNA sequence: TGTGCCAGCAGTTACGCGGAAGGGACAAATCAGTACTTC.

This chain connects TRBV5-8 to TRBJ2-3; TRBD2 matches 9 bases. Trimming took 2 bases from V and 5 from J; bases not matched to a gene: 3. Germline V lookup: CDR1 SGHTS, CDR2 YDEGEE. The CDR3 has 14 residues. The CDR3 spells CASSLVLAGDTQYF. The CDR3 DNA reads TGTGCCAGCAGCTTAGTACTAGCGGGAGATACGCAGTATTTT.

CDR3 DNA sequence: TGCAGCGGATTATACACAGATACGCAGTATTTT. This translates into CSGLYTDTQYF. This chain links TRBV29-1 with TRBJ2-3; D ambiguous. This CDR3 has 11 amino acids. V shed 7 bases and J shed 2 bases, with 7 bases lying between them. The germline V gene has CDR1 SQVTM and CDR2 ANQGSEA.

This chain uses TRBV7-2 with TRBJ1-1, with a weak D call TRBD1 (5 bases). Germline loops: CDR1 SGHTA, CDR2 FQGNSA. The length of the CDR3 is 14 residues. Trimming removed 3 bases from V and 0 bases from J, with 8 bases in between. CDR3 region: CASSLAGMNTEAFF. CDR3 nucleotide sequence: TGTGCCAGCAGCTTGGCAGGGATGAACACTGAAGCTTTCTTT.

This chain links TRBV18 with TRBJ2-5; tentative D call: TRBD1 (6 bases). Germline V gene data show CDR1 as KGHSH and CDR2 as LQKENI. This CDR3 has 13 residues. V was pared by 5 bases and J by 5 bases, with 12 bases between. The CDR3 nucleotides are TGTGCCAGCTCAGCCGACAGGCGGGAGACCCAGTACTTC. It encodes CASSADRRETQYF.